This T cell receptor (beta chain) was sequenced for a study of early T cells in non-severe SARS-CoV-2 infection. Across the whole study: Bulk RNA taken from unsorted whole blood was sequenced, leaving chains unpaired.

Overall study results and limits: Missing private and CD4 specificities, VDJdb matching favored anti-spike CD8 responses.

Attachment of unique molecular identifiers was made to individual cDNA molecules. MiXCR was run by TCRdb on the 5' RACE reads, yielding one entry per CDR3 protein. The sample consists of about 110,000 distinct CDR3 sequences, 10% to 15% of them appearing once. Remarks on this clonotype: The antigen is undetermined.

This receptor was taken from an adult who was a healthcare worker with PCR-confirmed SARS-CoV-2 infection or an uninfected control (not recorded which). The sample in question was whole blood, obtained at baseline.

The CDR3 region has the DNA TGTGCCAGCAGCTTATCTATTTCGGACAGAACCTACGAGCAGTACTTC. It yields the protein CASSLSISDRTYEQYF. The J gene is TRBJ2-7, the V gene TRBV7-8, with D perhaps matching TRBD1 (6 bases). The germline gives CDR1 SGHVS, CDR2 FQNEAQ. The CDR3 length is 16 residues. V shed 2 bases and J shed 2 bases, with 16 bases lying between them.